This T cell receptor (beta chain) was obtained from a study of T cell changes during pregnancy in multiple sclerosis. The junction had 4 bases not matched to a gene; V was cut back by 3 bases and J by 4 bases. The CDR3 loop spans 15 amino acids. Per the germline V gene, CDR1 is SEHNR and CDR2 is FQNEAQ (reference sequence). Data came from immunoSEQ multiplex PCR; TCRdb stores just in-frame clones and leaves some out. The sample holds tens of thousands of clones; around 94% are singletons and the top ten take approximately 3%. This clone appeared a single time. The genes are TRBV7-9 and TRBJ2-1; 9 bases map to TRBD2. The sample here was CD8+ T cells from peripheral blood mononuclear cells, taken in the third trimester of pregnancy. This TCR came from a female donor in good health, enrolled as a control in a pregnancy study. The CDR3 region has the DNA TGTGCCAGCAGCTTTGGCGGGGGGGCTTACAATGAGCAGTTCTTC. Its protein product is CASSFGGGAYNEQFF.